This entry lists 22 T cell receptor beta chains sequenced from one sample in a study of T-cell reconstitution after alpha-beta-depleted transplantation in children. The TCRbeta library incorporated unique molecular identifiers. MiXCR was run by TCRdb on the PCR reads, yielding one entry per CDR3 protein. The sample has 800,000 to 1,000,000 distinct CDR3 sequences, about 29% seen once. This material consisted of PBMCs, mostly from graft donor cells, taken 360 days after TCRalphabeta/CD19-depleted stem cell transplant. All receptors derive from a boy in the first two years of life who had a stem cell transplant for SCID, so the T cells may come from the graft donor.

This chain joins TRBV15 and TRBJ1-2; a possible D gene is TRBD1 (5 bases). The germline V gene has CDR1 LNHNV and CDR2 YYDKDF (reference sequence). The CDR3 consists of 14 residues. V dropped 7 bases and J dropped 4 bases, with 16 bases sitting between them. The CDR3 bases are TGTGCCACCAACCGGGGAACCGGGGGCTATGGCTACACCTTC. As protein: CATNRGTGGYGYTF.

This clonotype occurred a few times. V is TRBV6-1 and J is TRBJ2-3; D possibly corresponds to TRBD2 (7 bases). V was trimmed by 10 bases and J by 0 bases, leaving 17 bases between them. Germline V gene sequence: CDR1 MNHNS, CDR2 SASEGT. The CDR3 consists of 15 residues. Here the CDR3 reads CATKRGGGSTDTQYF. CDR3 coding DNA: TGTGCCACCAAAAGGGGAGGGGGAAGCACAGATACGCAGTATTTT.

A few counts support this clonotype. The chain has TRBV12-3 or TRBV12-4 and TRBJ2-2; TRBD2 aligns across 11 bases. CDR3 length equals 15 residues. V gave up 6 bases and J gave up 4 bases; unmatched junction bases: 4. CDR3 sequence reads: CASRGLAVGTGELFF. CDR3 DNA: TGTGCCAGCAGGGGACTAGCGGTTGGCACCGGGGAGCTGTTTTTT.

This clonotype was counted between two and nine times. The chain joins TRBV12-3 or TRBV12-4 to TRBJ2-7, with D tentatively TRBD2 (6 bases). Between the trimmed V and J ends, which lost 6 bases and 3 bases, there was a span of 15 bases. The CDR3 length is 14 residues. The CDR3 DNA is TGTGCCAGCAGCCGGGACTTGGGGGGCTACGAGCAGTACTTC. This translates into CASSRDLGGYEQYF.

The chain recombines TRBV28 with TRBJ2-3; 16 bases match TRBD2. J gave up 4 bases and V 5 bases, and 9 bases lay outside the gene matches. Germline V gives CDR1 MDHEN, CDR2 SYDVKM. This CDR3 comprises 18 residues. The CDR3, as DNA: TGTGCCAGCAGTACTCCGGGACTAGCGGGGGGGAGGCCAGATACGCAGTATTTT. Its translation is CASSTPGLAGGRPDTQYF.

The CDR3 DNA reads TGTGCCAGCAGTTACAGTGAAAGCTCCTACAATGAGCAGTTCTTC. This codes for CASSYSESSYNEQFF. The rearrangement links TRBV6-2 or TRBV6-3 to TRBJ2-1; the D is unclear. This CDR3 comprises 15 residues. From germline, CDR1 is MNHEY and CDR2 SVGEGT. V lost 2 bases and J lost 0, with 8 bases in between.

This clonotype was found many times. The chain combines TRBV7-2 with TRBJ2-7, with TRBD2 matching 8 bases. The germline V gene encodes CDR1 SGHTA and CDR2 FQGNSA. This CDR3 comprises 14 residues. J gave up 3 bases and V 8 bases, and 9 bases lay outside the gene matches. The CDR3 DNA sequence: TGTGCCAGCGGCAGGTGGCGGGGGGACTACGAGCAGTACTTC. It yields the protein CASGRWRGDYEQYF.

This clonotype was observed a handful of times. The rearrangement uses TRBV20-1 and TRBJ2-7; D perhaps matches TRBD1 (7 bases). V gave up 6 bases and J gave up 0 bases, with 15 bases separating them. CDR1 DFQATT and CDR2 SNEGSKA come from the germline V gene (reference sequence). The CDR3 spans 14 residues. CDR3 region: CSAEGAATSYEQYF. Here the CDR3 DNA reads TGCAGTGCGGAGGGGGCAGCAACCTCCTACGAGCAGTACTTC.

As regards this clonotype: One end of the junction does not line up with germline, which may come from a read error. The chain recombines TRBV10-3 with TRBJ2-1; 7 bases align to TRBD2. CDR3 length: 12 amino acids. Germline CDR1 and CDR2: ENHRY and SYGVKD. CDR3: CAISDSGGEQLF. CDR3 coding DNA: TGTGCCATCAGTGATTCGGGGGGTGAGCAGCTCTTC.

This clonotype has more than one count but fewer than ten. V and J are TRBV2 and TRBJ2-1, with 9 bases identical to TRBD1. The CDR3 is 14 residues long. Germline V CDR1 and CDR2: SNHLY, FYNNEI. The trim removed 6 bases at V and 6 bases at J, leaving 6 bases unmatched. DNA for the CDR3: TGTGCCAGCAGGGGACAGGGAATGCGCAATGAGCAGTTCTTC. Encoded protein: CASRGQGMRNEQFF.

This clonotype was counted only a few times. J is TRBJ1-5 and V is TRBV12-3 or TRBV12-4; D gene uncertain. V was shortened by 5 bases and J by 0 bases, with 11 bases between the two germline ends. The CDR3 covers 15 residues. In DNA form, the CDR3 reads TGTGCCAGCAGTCCTGCGTGGGGTAGCAATCAGCCCCAGCATTTT. Translation: CASSPAWGSNQPQHF.

This clonotype was seen more than once but under ten times. The chain links TRBV28 to TRBJ1-1; D gene uncertain. This CDR3 is built from 11 residues. V was cut by 10 bases and J by 1 base, with 7 bases left in between. Germline V gene data show CDR1 as MDHEN and CDR2 as SYDVKM. The CDR3 DNA sequence: TGTGCCACTTCGGAGAACACTGAAGCTTTCTTT. Residues: CATSENTEAFF.

This clonotype was counted ten times or more. This rearrangement joins TRBV9 to TRBJ1-2; D unclear. V was shortened by 3 bases and J by 5 bases, with 14 bases between the two germline ends. Germline V CDR1 and CDR2: SGDLS, YYNGEE. The CDR3 loop spans 14 amino acids. CDR3 nucleotide sequence: TGTGCCAGCAGCGATTCAACCTTCGGATATGGCTACACCTTC. Its protein product is CASSDSTFGYGYTF.

The genes are TRBV20-1 and TRBJ1-2; no clear D gene. Germline V gene data show CDR1 as DFQATT and CDR2 as SNEGSKA (reference sequence). The CDR3 is 15 residues long. The V and J ends lost 2 bases and 5 bases respectively, with 18 bases between them. Here the CDR3 reads CSARPRSRILYGYTF. Here the CDR3 DNA reads TGCAGTGCTAGACCTCGAAGCAGGATACTTTATGGCTACACCTTC.

The rearrangement links TRBV25-1 to TRBJ1-4, with D perhaps matching TRBD1 (6 bases). Trimming left V 5 bases short and J 8 bases short, with 18 bases between. Germline V gene data show CDR1 as MGHDK and CDR2 as SYGVNS. The CDR3 spans 15 residues. CDR3 in amino acids: CASSYTGSNLEKLFF. The DNA of the CDR3 is TGTGCCAGCAGTTATACAGGGTCTAATTTGGAAAAACTGTTTTTT.

The V call is TRBV10-3, the J call TRBJ2-7; TRBD2 matches at 9 bases. Looked up from germline, CDR1 is ENHRY and CDR2 is SYGVKD. J lost 5 bases, V lost 11 bases, and 13 bases had no gene match. The CDR3 loop spans 14 amino acids. The CDR3 reads CASSGASGIHEQYF. The CDR3 nucleotides read TGTGCCTCGTCTGGGGCTAGCGGGATCCACGAGCAGTACTTC.

This clonotype has a handful of counts. The chain carries TRBV12-3 or TRBV12-4 and TRBJ1-5; D remains unclear. Trimming stripped 5 bases from V and 5 bases from J, with 13 bases between. The CDR3 consists of 14 residues. The CDR3 sequence: CASSAEGRHQPQHF. The CDR3 coding sequence is TGTGCCAGCAGTGCCGAAGGGCGTCATCAGCCCCAGCATTTT.

Concerning this clonotype: A read error is possible here, since a much larger clone lies one base away. The rearrangement links TRBV12-3 or TRBV12-4 to TRBJ2-7; 7 bases align to TRBD1. The ends lost 5 bases at V and 0 bases at J; junction bases unmatched: 4. The CDR3 is 14 amino acids. CDR3 DNA: TGTGCCAGCAGTCACAGGGGAAGCTCCTACGAGCAGTACTTC. This translates into CASSHRGSSYEQYF.

The chain combines TRBV6-5 with TRBJ1-6; D is undetermined. Germline CDR1 and CDR2: MNHEY and SVGAGI. The CDR3 has 12 amino acids. The V and J ends lost 2 bases and 7 bases respectively, with 3 bases between them. Here the CDR3 reads CASSYGNSPLHF. The CDR3 DNA reads TGTGCCAGCAGTTACGGGAATTCACCCCTCCACTTT.

As to this clonotype: The CDR3 ends on some other residue instead of the conserved phenylalanine or tryptophan, so this is likely a read error. This chain joins TRBV15 and TRBJ2-3; TRBD1 aligns across 8 bases. This CDR3 has 16 amino acids. The junction had 5 bases not matched to a gene; V was cut back by 1 base and J by 2 bases. Germline V gene lookup returns CDR1 LNHNV and CDR2 YYDKDF (reference sequence). CDR3 region: CATSRGGQVLTDTQYV. The CDR3 nucleotides are TGTGCCACCAGCAGAGGGGGACAGGTACTCACAGATACGCAGTATGTT.

A few counts support this clonotype. The rearrangement links TRBV18 to TRBJ1-6; the D is unclear. Between the trimmed V and J ends, which lost 3 bases and 7 bases, there was a span of 7 bases. Per germline, CDR1 KGHSH and CDR2 LQKENI. This CDR3 contains 13 residues. This CDR3 is CASSPSGNSPLHF. The CDR3 DNA is TGTGCCAGCTCACCTTCGGGGAATTCACCCCTCCACTTT.

The chain uses TRBV4-1 and TRBJ1-2; a weak D match, TRBD1 (5 bases). V was trimmed by 4 bases and J by 4 bases, leaving 13 bases between them. The CDR3 runs to 14 residues. Germline CDR1 reads MGHRA; CDR2 reads YSYEKL. CDR3 bases: TGCGCCAGCAGCCTACGACAGTTACCCTATGGCTACACCTTC. Amino acid sequence: CASSLRQLPYGYTF.